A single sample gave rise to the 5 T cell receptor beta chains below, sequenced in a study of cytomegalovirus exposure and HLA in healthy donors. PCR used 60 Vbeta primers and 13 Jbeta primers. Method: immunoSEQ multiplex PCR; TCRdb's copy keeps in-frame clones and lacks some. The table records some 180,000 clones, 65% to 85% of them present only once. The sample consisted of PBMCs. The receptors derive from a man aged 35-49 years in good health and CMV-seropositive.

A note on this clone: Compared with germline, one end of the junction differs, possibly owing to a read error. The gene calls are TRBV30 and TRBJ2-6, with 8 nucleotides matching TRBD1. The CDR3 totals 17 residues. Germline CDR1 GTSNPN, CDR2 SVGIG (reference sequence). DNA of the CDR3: TGTGCCCTTCCAATCCGAGACAGGGGTACTGGGGCCAACGGCCTGACTTTC. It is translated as CALPIRDRGTGANGLTF.

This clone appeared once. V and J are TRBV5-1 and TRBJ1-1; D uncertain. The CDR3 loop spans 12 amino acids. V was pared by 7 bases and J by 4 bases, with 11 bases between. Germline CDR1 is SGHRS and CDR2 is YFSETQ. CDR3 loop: CASGTGGTEAFF. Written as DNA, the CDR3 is TGCGCCAGCGGTACTGGAGGCACTGAAGCTTTCTTT.

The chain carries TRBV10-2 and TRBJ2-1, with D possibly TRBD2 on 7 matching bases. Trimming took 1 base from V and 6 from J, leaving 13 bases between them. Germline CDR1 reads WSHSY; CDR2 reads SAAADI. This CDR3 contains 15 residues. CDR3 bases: TGCGCCAGCAGTGAGTACTTGGGAGGGGGCAATGAGCAGTTCTTC. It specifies CASSEYLGGGNEQFF.

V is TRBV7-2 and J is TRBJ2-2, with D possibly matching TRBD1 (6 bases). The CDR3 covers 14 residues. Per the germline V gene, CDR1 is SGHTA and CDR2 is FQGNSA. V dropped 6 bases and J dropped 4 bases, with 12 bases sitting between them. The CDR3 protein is CASSSVGGTGELFF. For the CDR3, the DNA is TGTGCCAGCAGTTCAGTAGGGGGCACCGGGGAGCTGTTTTTT. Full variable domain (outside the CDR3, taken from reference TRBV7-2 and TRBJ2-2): GAGVSQSPSNKVTEKGKDVELRCDPISGHTALYWYRQSLGQGLEFLIYFQGNSAPDKSGLPSDRFSAERTGGSVSTLTIQRTQQEDSAVYLCASSSVGGTGELFFGEGSRLTVL.

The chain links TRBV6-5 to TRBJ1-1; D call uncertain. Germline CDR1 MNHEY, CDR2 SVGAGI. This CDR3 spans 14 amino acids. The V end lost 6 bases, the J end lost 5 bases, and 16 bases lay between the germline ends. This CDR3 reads CASSWSEGLTEAFF. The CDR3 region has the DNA TGTGCCAGCAGCTGGTCAGAGGGATTGACTGAAGCTTTCTTT.